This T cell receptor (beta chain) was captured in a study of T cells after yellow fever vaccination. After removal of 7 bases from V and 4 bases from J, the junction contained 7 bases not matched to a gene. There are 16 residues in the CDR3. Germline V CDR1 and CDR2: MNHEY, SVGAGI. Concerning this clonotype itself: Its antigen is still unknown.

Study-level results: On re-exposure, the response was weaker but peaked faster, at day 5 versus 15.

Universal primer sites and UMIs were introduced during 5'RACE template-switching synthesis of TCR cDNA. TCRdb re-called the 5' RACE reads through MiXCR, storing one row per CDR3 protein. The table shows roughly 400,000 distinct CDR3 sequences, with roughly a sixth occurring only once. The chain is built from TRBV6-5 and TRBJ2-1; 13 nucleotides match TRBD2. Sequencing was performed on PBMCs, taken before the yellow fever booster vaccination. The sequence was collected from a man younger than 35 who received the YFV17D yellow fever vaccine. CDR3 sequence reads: CASTLRLAGGYNEQFF. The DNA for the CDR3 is TGTGCCAGCACCCTCAGACTAGCGGGGGGATACAATGAGCAGTTCTTC.